What follows is one T cell receptor (beta chain) and its context. Its antigen is unknown. Total RNA input per TCR library was 3,500 to 4,500 ng. One entry per CDR3 protein, without DNA, is what TCRdb gives after re-calling the 5' RACE reads. Its clone listing holds some 150,000 distinct CDR3 sequences. The sample is drawn from a study of monozygotic twins with inflammatory bowel disease. Overall study results and limits: Patient-to-patient differences in immunosuppressive treatment may have added variability to the repertoires. Versus healthy twins, IBD patients showed fewer clonotypes shared with others, especially with disease activity. Patients with IBD had less TCRbeta diversity (inverse Simpson) than their healthy co-twins.

There are 15 residues in the CDR3. Germline loops: CDR1 KGHSH, CDR2 LQKENI. The material sequenced was blood. This TCR came from a human donor with ulcerative colitis or Crohn's disease, or a healthy co-twin of an affected twin (not recorded which). V is TRBV18 and J is TRBJ2-6; as DNA is missing, the TRBD2 call by TCRdb cannot be tested. The CDR3 reads CASSRSRSGADVLTF.